Each of the 29 T cell receptor beta chains below was sequenced from the same sample in a study of T cell repertoires in ileal Crohn's disease. Profiled with immunoSEQ multiplex PCR; TCRdb holds only in-frame clones, not every one. The sample lists 5,700 or so clones, 82% occurring once. The sequencing input was ileal tissue. These receptors all come from an adult with Crohn's disease.

This clone turned up a few times. The chain links TRBV2 to TRBJ1-3; no clear D gene. CDR1 is SNHLY, CDR2 FYNNEI, per germline. V was pared by 8 bases and J by 2 bases, with 7 bases between. This CDR3 spans 12 amino acids. The CDR3 sequence is CASGRPGNTIYF. CDR3 bases: TGTGCCAGCGGGAGACCTGGAAACACCATATATTTT.

The V gene is TRBV29-1, the J gene TRBJ1-2; D not certain. Germline V gene sequence: CDR1 SQVTM, CDR2 ANQGSEA. The ends were cut back, 8 bases at V and 3 bases at J, with 10 bases in the middle. The CDR3 has 11 amino acids. DNA of the CDR3: TGCAGCTCTGCGGCAGACTATGGCTACACCTTC. Its translation: CSSAADYGYTF.

This chain links TRBV27 with TRBJ2-1; D might be TRBD1 or TRBD2, each matching 5 bases. V dropped 2 bases and J dropped 8 bases, with 10 bases sitting between them. The CDR3 spans 13 residues. Per germline, CDR1 MNHEY and CDR2 SMNVEV (reference sequence). CDR3 in DNA: TGTGCCAGCAGTTTAGCCGTGGGGGATGAGCAGTTCTTC. It yields the protein CASSLAVGDEQFF.

The chain uses TRBV7-3 and TRBJ1-1; perhaps TRBD1 as D (6 bases). The germline V and J ends were trimmed by 5 bases and 1 base, with 17 bases remaining between them. The germline CDR1 and CDR2 sequences are SGHTA and FQGTGA. The CDR3 contains 16 residues. The CDR3 is CASSLGPQGRNTEAFF. The CDR3 DNA follows: TGTGCCAGCAGCCTAGGCCCACAGGGACGGAACACTGAAGCTTTCTTT.

The V call is TRBV18, the J call TRBJ1-3, with a tentative D call TRBD1 (5 bases). The CDR3 is 15 amino acids. The germline V and J ends were trimmed by 3 bases and 4 bases, with 13 bases remaining between them. Germline V gives CDR1 KGHSH, CDR2 LQKENI. As DNA, the CDR3 is TGTGCCAGCTCACCTACGAGGGGAGCCGGAAACACCATATATTTT. Translating gives CASSPTRGAGNTIYF.

This chain joins TRBV9 and TRBJ1-3, with TRBD1 identical over 8 bases. V was clipped by 3 bases and J by 3 bases; unmatched bases: 5. In germline, CDR1 is SGDLS, CDR2 YYNGEE. The CDR3 totals 15 residues. CDR3 sequence: CASSDQGAYGNTIYF. CDR3 DNA: TGTGCCAGCAGCGACCAGGGGGCCTATGGAAACACCATATATTTT. Full variable domain (missing parts from reference TRBV9 and TRBJ1-3): DSGVTQTPKHLITATGQRVTLRCSPRSGDLSVYWYQQSLDQGLQFLIQYYNGEERAKGNILERFSAQQFPDLHSELNLSSLELGDSALYFCASSDQGAYGNTIYFGEGSWLTVV.

The J gene is TRBJ2-2, the V gene TRBV18; D is unresolved. V lost 4 bases to trimming and J lost 3 bases, with 3 bases between them. CDR3 length: 12 residues. Germline V gives CDR1 KGHSH, CDR2 LQKENI. The DNA for the CDR3 is TGTGCCAGCTCACTCTACACCGGGGAGCTGTTTTTT. Translating gives CASSLYTGELFF.

V is TRBV10-3 and J is TRBJ2-7; TRBD1 aligns across 7 bases. CDR3 size: 14 residues. V dropped 3 bases and J dropped 1; count of bases not matched to a gene: 3. Per germline, CDR1 ENHRY and CDR2 SYGVKD. The DNA of the CDR3 is TGTGCCATCAGTGATAAGGGGGCGTCCTACGAGCAGTACTTC. Protein sequence: CAISDKGASYEQYF.

This sequence joins TRBV14 and TRBJ2-2; 7 bases agree with TRBD1. This CDR3 spans 16 amino acids. Trimming took 2 bases from V and 1 from J; bases not matched to a gene: 4. The germline V gene encodes CDR1 SGHDN and CDR2 FVKESK. The CDR3 is CASSQLRTGNTGELFF. Written as DNA, the CDR3 is TGTGCCAGCAGCCAACTCCGGACAGGGAACACCGGGGAGCTGTTTTTT.

CDR3 protein: CASSVGNSNEKLFF. CDR3 coding DNA: TGTGCCAGCAGCGTAGGGAACAGTAATGAAAAACTGTTTTTT. The gene calls are TRBV9 and TRBJ1-4; no clear D. Germline CDR1 and CDR2: SGDLS and YYNGEE. Between the trimmed V and J ends, which lost 0 bases and 4 bases, there was a span of 7 bases. The length of the CDR3 is 14 residues. The full variable domain, with the rest looked up from reference TRBV9 and TRBJ1-4, is DSGVTQTPKHLITATGQRVTLRCSPRSGDLSVYWYQQSLDQGLQFLIQYYNGEERAKGNILERFSAQQFPDLHSELNLSSLELGDSALYFCASSVGNSNEKLFFGSGTQLSVL.

This clone was seen more than once but under ten times. The chain combines TRBV5-1 with TRBJ2-3; the D gene is possibly TRBD1 (5 bases). CDR3 length equals 14 residues. In germline, CDR1 is SGHRS, CDR2 YFSETQ. V was trimmed by 1 base and J by 5 bases, leaving 11 bases between them. CDR3 coding DNA: TGCGCCAGCAGCTTGTGGGCAGGGTTAGATACGCAGTATTTT. Amino acid sequence: CASSLWAGLDTQYF.

This chain joins TRBV10-3 and TRBJ2-7; 7 bases match TRBD2. Germline V gene lookup returns CDR1 ENHRY and CDR2 SYGVKD. The CDR3 loop spans 15 amino acids. Trimming removed 0 bases from V and 2 bases from J; junction bases left unmatched: 4. DNA of the CDR3: TGTGCCATCAGTGAGTCGATCGGGGGGACCTACGAGCAGTACTTC. It is translated as CAISESIGGTYEQYF.

This clone was picked up a small number of times. The J gene is TRBJ1-2, the V gene TRBV29-1; D is perhaps TRBD1 (6 bases). The CDR3 spans 14 residues. CDR1 is SQVTM, CDR2 ANQGSEA, per germline. Trimming took off 4 bases at V and 6 bases at J, with 18 bases between the two ends. CDR3 sequence (DNA): TGCAGCGTTGGGGGGGGCGCGATCTGGGATGGCTACACCTTC. Its protein is CSVGGGAIWDGYTF. Full variable domain (rest looked up from reference TRBV29-1 and TRBJ1-2): SAVISQKPSRDICQRGTSLTIQCQVDSQVTMMFWYRQQPGQSLTLIATANQGSEATYESGFVIDKFPISRPNLTFSTLTVSNMSPEDSSIYLCSVGGGAIWDGYTFGSGTRLTVV.

The chain combines TRBV6-1 with TRBJ1-2; TRBD1 matches at 8 bases. The CDR3 runs 15 residues. Germline V lookup: CDR1 MNHNS, CDR2 SASEGT. V trimming: 2 bases; J trimming: 3 bases; junction bases outside the gene matches: 5. Here the CDR3 reads CASSEMETGDYGYTF. The CDR3 DNA is TGTGCCAGCAGTGAAATGGAGACAGGGGACTATGGCTACACCTTC.

This chain connects TRBV5-1 to TRBJ2-1; 8 positions agree with TRBD1. The CDR3 sequence is 14 residues long. In germline, CDR1 is SGHRS, CDR2 YFSETQ. V trimming: 2 bases; J trimming: 6 bases; junction bases outside the gene matches: 4. In DNA, the CDR3 is TGCGCCAGCAGCTTACAAACAGGGGGCAATGAGCAGTTCTTC. It codes for CASSLQTGGNEQFF. The full variable domain, completed using reference TRBV5-1 and TRBJ2-1, is KAGVTQTPRYLIKTRGQQVTLSCSPISGHRSVSWYQQTPGQGLQFLFEYFSETQRNKGNFPGRFSGRQFSNSRSEMNVSTLELGDSALYLCASSLQTGGNEQFFGPGTRLTVL.

This chain joins TRBV19 and TRBJ1-3, with 8 bases matching TRBD1. The CDR3 totals 14 residues. Trimming cost V 8 bases and J 4 bases; bases outside gene matches: 7. Germline V gene sequence: CDR1 LNHDA, CDR2 SQIVND (reference sequence). This CDR3 reads CASCRQGKGNTIYF. CDR3 bases: TGTGCCAGTTGCCGACAGGGGAAAGGAAACACCATATATTTT.

This clone was recorded once. The rearrangement uses TRBV4-1 and TRBJ1-2; D possibly corresponds to TRBD1 (6 bases). Germline CDR1 is MGHRA and CDR2 is YSYEKL. V lost 1 base, J lost 7 bases, and 16 bases lay in between. This CDR3 is built from 15 residues. The CDR3 region is CASSQGERGSRGYTF. The CDR3 region has the DNA TGCGCCAGCAGCCAAGGAGAGAGGGGGTCCCGTGGCTACACCTTC.

The V gene is TRBV5-1, the J gene TRBJ1-3, with D possibly being TRBD1 (5 bases). Trimming left V 4 bases short and J 4 bases short, with 15 bases between. CDR1 is SGHRS, CDR2 YFSETQ, per germline. This CDR3 is built from 15 residues. The CDR3 coding sequence is TGCGCCAGCAGCCGTTTAGGCGGGACGGGAAACACCATATATTTT. Translated: CASSRLGGTGNTIYF.

This chain links TRBV7-2 with TRBJ1-1; D is unresolved. This CDR3 spans 13 amino acids. The germline V and J ends were trimmed by 5 bases and 7 bases, with 14 bases remaining between them. Germline CDR1 and CDR2: SGHTA and FQGNSA. The CDR3 spells CASSPMIGLEAFF. CDR3 nucleotide sequence: TGTGCCAGCAGCCCTATGATTGGGCTTGAAGCTTTCTTT.

The chain couples TRBV5-5 to TRBJ1-2; 10 bases fit TRBD1. The CDR3 is made up of 13 amino acids. The germline V gene has CDR1 SGHKS and CDR2 YYEKEE (reference sequence). J lost 6 bases, V lost 4 bases, and 3 bases had no gene match. The CDR3 nucleotides are TGTGCCAGCAGCATCGGGACAGGGGATGGCTACACCTTC. Protein sequence: CASSIGTGDGYTF.

The rearrangement joins TRBV7-2 to TRBJ1-3; a weak D match, TRBD1 (6 bases). Germline CDR1 reads SGHTA; CDR2 reads FQGNSA. This CDR3 has 18 amino acids. Trimming left V 1 base short and J 0 bases short, with 16 bases between. The CDR3 DNA reads as TGTGCCAGCAGCTTAGGAGCAGGGGTTTTATCCTCTGGAAACACCATATATTTT. Encoded protein: CASSLGAGVLSSGNTIYF.

The V gene is TRBV6-6, the J gene TRBJ1-1, with D maybe TRBD1 (6 bases). In germline, CDR1 is MNHNY, CDR2 SVGAGI (reference sequence). Trimming took 6 bases from V and 7 from J, leaving 15 bases between them. CDR3 length equals 13 residues. The CDR3 coding sequence is TGTGCCAGCAGCCAAACAGGGATGCATGAAGCTTTCTTT. This gives the protein CASSQTGMHEAFF.

The chain is built from TRBV5-1 and TRBJ1-6, with D tentatively TRBD1 (5 bases). V was shortened by 0 bases and J by 10 bases, with 14 bases between the two germline ends. CDR3 length: 15 amino acids. The germline V gene encodes CDR1 SGHRS and CDR2 YFSETQ. DNA for the CDR3: TGCGCCAGCAGCTTGGTCTCGGGAGGGGAGTCACCCCTCCACTTT. Residues: CASSLVSGGESPLHF.

The CDR3 DNA reads as TGTGCCTGGACCCGTCGAGGAAACACTGAAGCTTTCTTT. Residues: CAWTRRGNTEAFF. J is TRBJ1-1 and V is TRBV30; D is ambiguous. This CDR3 spans 13 amino acids. The V gene's germline CDR1 is GTSNPN and CDR2 SVGIG (reference sequence). Trimming left V 4 bases short and J 2 bases short, with 11 bases between.

This chain links TRBV6-4 with TRBJ1-5; 9 bases agree with TRBD1. After removal of 7 bases from V and 4 bases from J, the junction contained 8 bases not matched to a gene. CDR3 size: 15 residues. Germline V CDR1 and CDR2: MRHNA, SNTAGT. The CDR3 spells CASNLDRGPNQPQHF. DNA of the CDR3: TGTGCCAGCAATTTGGACAGGGGTCCAAATCAGCCCCAGCATTTT.

The V and J genes are TRBV11-2 and TRBJ1-3; a weak D match, TRBD1 (5 bases). CDR3 length equals 15 residues. From germline, CDR1 is SGHAT and CDR2 FQNNGV. Trimming left V 0 bases short and J 1 base short, with 7 bases between. The CDR3 is CASSLDGGSGNTIYF. CDR3 coding DNA: TGTGCCAGCAGCTTAGATGGGGGGTCTGGAAACACCATATATTTT.

V gene TRBV30 combines with J gene TRBJ2-5; tentative D call: TRBD1 (6 bases). The germline gives CDR1 GTSNPN, CDR2 SVGIG (reference sequence). V shed 2 bases and J shed 1 base, with 8 bases lying between them. This CDR3 comprises 13 residues. CDR3 loop: CAWSRDTQETQYF. CDR3 DNA sequence: TGTGCCTGGAGTCGGGACACCCAAGAGACCCAGTACTTC.

The chain couples TRBV6-1 to TRBJ1-5, with no clear D. The CDR3 is 11 amino acids. V was cut by 11 bases and J by 4 bases, with 9 bases left in between. Germline values: CDR1 MNHNS, CDR2 SASEGT. The CDR3 loop is CAGGRNQPQHF. CDR3 bases: TGTGCCGGAGGGAGGAATCAGCCCCAGCATTTT.

The rearrangement links TRBV11-2 to TRBJ1-4; no definite D call. Trimming cost V 5 bases and J 0 bases, with 10 bases left between them. CDR1 is SGHAT and CDR2 is FQNNGV in the germline V gene. This CDR3 region has 15 residues. CDR3 residues: CASSKHAATNEKLFF. The CDR3 coding sequence is TGTGCCAGCAGCAAACACGCTGCAACTAATGAAAAACTGTTTTTT.